This TCR beta chain comes out of a study of blood T cell repertoires in COVID-19. Method: immunoSEQ multiplex PCR; TCRdb's copy keeps in-frame clones and lacks some. The sample lists a few hundred thousand clones, 85% to 90% occurring once. Germline assignment: CDR1 MNHEY and CDR2 SVGEGT. CDR3 length: 15 residues. Trimming stripped 4 bases from V and 7 bases from J, with 14 bases between. The sequence derives from a man between 60 and 70 years old with acute or convalescent COVID-19. V and J are TRBV6-2 or TRBV6-3 and TRBJ1-6; weak D call: TRBD1 (5 bases). The sequencing sample was made of peripheral blood. CDR3 region: CASSSGRALNSPLHF. In nucleotides, the CDR3 is TGTGCCAGCAGTTCCGGCAGGGCCTTAAATTCACCCCTCCACTTT.